The clone carrying this T cell receptor (beta chain) was observed many times. Its antigen is not known. The data are from a study of neurological immune-mediated disorders. 5'RACE with 10-nucleotide random UMIs produced the cDNA. Via MiXCR, TCRdb re-called the 5' RACE reads, giving one row per CDR3 protein. The repertoire consists of roughly 60,000 distinct CDR3 sequences, with more than 7.5% occurring once and the leading ten covering approximately 13%. Documented time point: longitudinal time-point 2. As healthy controls, volunteers from a blood bank in Maryland, USA, were used. Unsorted libraries were prepared from 2 million PBMCs held at -80 C. Study outcomes and limitations: Subjects shared no identical expanded-clone CDR3 amino acid sequences, suggesting private TCR-beta repertoires in all groups.

The CDR3 is made up of 15 amino acids. Germline values: CDR1 SGHNT, CDR2 YENEEA. With V trimmed by 6 bases and J by 7 bases, 9 bases remained unmatched. The chain recombines TRBV11-3 with TRBJ2-2; 9 bases agree with TRBD1. The source of this sequence is a young man in good health. The sequencing sample was made of PBMCs. The CDR3 spells CASSLSGTGYGELFF. The CDR3 DNA reads as TGTGCCAGCAGTTTATCCGGGACAGGGTACGGGGAGCTGTTTTTT. The variable domain in full, with the rest retrieved from reference TRBV11-3 and TRBJ2-2, is EAGVVQSPRYKIIEKKQPVAFWCNPISGHNTLYWYLQNLGQGPELLIRYENEEAVDDSQLPKDRFSAERLKGVDSTLKIQPAELGDSAVYLCASSLSGTGYGELFFGEGSRLTVL.